A selection of T cell receptor beta chains follows, all from one sample in a study of OX40 agonist ivuxolimab in advanced cancers. Produced via immunoSEQ multiplex PCR; TCRdb's table is partial and in-frame only. The sample has about 40,000 clones, roughly 91% seen once. Sequences were derived from CD4+ or CD8+ T cells sorted from blood, sampled in a trial of the OX40 agonist ivuxolimab. The receptor source for this set is an adult with an advanced solid tumor such as melanoma, head and neck, liver or kidney cancer. Each CDR3 is given with its conserved first and last residue. D genes are given only for firm matches. Part of the rows lack a size; the others show once, few, many or a class for expanded clones.

j_call,d_call,clone_size,v_call,cdr3_aa,cdr3_nt
TRBJ2-1,TRBD1,NA,TRBV18,CASSPPTGGSYNEQFF,TGTGCCAGCTCCCCCCCGACAGGGGGTTCCTACAATGAGCAGTTCTTC
TRBJ1-2,TRBD1,NA,TRBV6-4,CASSPTGGYGYTF,TGTGCCAGCAGTCCCACAGGGGGCTATGGCTACACCTTC
TRBJ2-1,NA,NA,TRBV28,CASSLAGTTVYNEQFF,TGTGCCAGCAGTTTGGCGGGAACGACCGTCTACAATGAGCAGTTCTTC
TRBJ2-7,NA,NA,TRBV5-4,CASSLGRVYEQYF,TGTGCCAGCAGCTTGGGCAGGGTCTACGAGCAGTACTTC
TRBJ2-1,NA,NA,TRBV9,CASGQDSYNEQFF,TGTGCCAGCGGGCAGGACAGTTACAATGAGCAGTTCTTC
TRBJ1-1,NA,once,TRBV7-8,CASSPMRGNTEAFF,TGTGCCAGCAGCCCCATGCGAGGGAACACTGAAGCTTTCTTT
TRBJ2-1,NA,NA,TRBV11-2,CASSQIVGSEQFF,TGTGCCAGCAGCCAAATTGTTGGGAGCGAGCAGTTCTTC
TRBJ1-2,NA,NA,TRBV7-9,CASSRDNYGYTF,TGTGCCAGCAGCCGGGACAACTATGGCTACACCTTC
TRBJ1-1,NA,NA,TRBV18,CASSPRRWGRDTEAFF,TGTGCCAGCTCACCGAGGAGGTGGGGACGGGACACTGAAGCTTTCTTT
TRBJ1-1,NA,NA,TRBV4-1,CASSHPTGLNTEAFF,TGCGCCAGCAGCCACCCGACAGGACTGAACACTGAAGCTTTCTTT
TRBJ2-1,NA,NA,TRBV7-2,CASSLGGRGNEQFF,TGTGCCAGCAGCCTAGGAGGTCGGGGAAATGAGCAGTTCTTC
TRBJ1-5,TRBD1,NA,TRBV9,CASSATGDQPQHF,TGTGCCAGCAGCGCCACAGGGGATCAGCCCCAGCATTTT
TRBJ2-1,NA,NA,TRBV29-1,CSLSDGTFSYNEQFF,TGCAGCCTGTCGGACGGGACCTTCTCCTACAATGAGCAGTTCTTC
TRBJ2-7,NA,NA,TRBV6-5,CAVGRGGLEQYF,TGTGCCGTCGGCAGGGGGGGGCTTGAGCAGTACTTC
TRBJ2-3,TRBD2,NA,TRBV28,CASSGGWMSTDTQYF,TGTGCCAGCAGCGGGGGGTGGATGAGCACAGATACGCAGTATTTT
TRBJ1-2,TRBD1,NA,TRBV9,CASSVGGQGFYGYTF,TGTGCCAGCAGCGTAGGTGGACAGGGGTTTTATGGCTACACCTTC
TRBJ2-2,NA,NA,TRBV10-2,CASSAQGGTGELFF,TGCGCCAGCAGTGCTCAGGGGGGCACCGGGGAGCTGTTTTTT
TRBJ1-4,NA,NA,TRBV25-1,CASSRAPAGEKLFF,TGTGCCAGCAGTCGTGCTCCCGCGGGAGAAAAACTGTTTTTT
TRBJ1-1,TRBD1,NA,TRBV19,CASSFRDRANTEAFF,TGTGCCAGTAGTTTCCGGGACAGAGCGAACACTGAAGCTTTCTTT
TRBJ2-7,TRBD1,NA,TRBV6-6,CASSSEDRGLNEQYF,TGTGCCAGCAGTTCCGAGGACAGGGGGCTGAACGAGCAGTACTTC
TRBJ1-4,NA,once,TRBV6-5,CASSRGRSNEKLFF,TGTGCCAGCAGTCGGGGGCGATCTAATGAAAAACTGTTTTTT
TRBJ2-3,NA,NA,TRBV7-2,CASSLPPADTQYF,TGTGCCAGCAGCCTGCCTCCCGCAGATACGCAGTATTTT
TRBJ1-1,NA,NA,TRBV5-6,CASSSLIPTEAFF,TGTGCCAGCAGCTCACTCATTCCCACTGAAGCTTTCTTT
TRBJ1-5,TRBD1,few,TRBV7-9,CASSSDRGGPQHF,TGTGCCAGCAGCTCGGACAGGGGAGGGCCCCAGCATTTT
TRBJ2-3,TRBD2,NA,TRBV7-3,CASSLTRTSGGADTQYF,TGTGCCAGCAGCTTAACCCGGACTAGCGGGGGGGCAGATACGCAGTATTTT